This entry lists 23 T cell receptor beta chains sequenced from one sample in a study of CD8 T cells in Susac syndrome (dated by TCRdb to the late 2010s). The receptor library was made with the immunoSEQ multiplex PCR assay. RNA was extracted using the RNeasy kit, and 0.5 to 1 microgram was reverse transcribed with random hexamers. Through fastp at Q25 and MiXCR, TCRdb rebuilt clones from the public reads, retaining in-frame beta chains. All rows with the same CDR3 protein become a single entry with the most common DNA and genes. The sample records 100,000 to 150,000 distinct CDR3 sequences, 94% of which are singletons. Of the sample, roughly 0.092% is held by the ten largest clones. The specimen was CD4+ T cells from PBMCs. The receptors were sampled from a human donor in good health.

The genes are TRBV23-1 and TRBJ2-5, with TRBD2 matching 13 bases. TRBV23-1 is identified as an open reading frame with a role that is uncertain. V was clipped by 8 bases and J by 3 bases; unmatched bases: 3. This CDR3 spans 14 amino acids. CDR3 coding DNA: TGCGCCAGCGGCGGGACTAGCGGGAAAGAGACCCAGTACTTC. Translation gives CASGGTSGKETQYF.

This rearrangement joins TRBV7-9 to TRBJ2-4, with 7 nucleotides matching TRBD1. The CDR3 is 12 residues long. V was pared by 7 bases and J by 9 bases, with 6 bases of the junction left unmatched. CDR1 is SEHNR and CDR2 is FQNEAQ in the germline V gene (reference sequence). The CDR3 spells CASTQYRGIQYF. As DNA, the CDR3 is TGTGCCAGCACCCAATACAGGGGCATTCAGTACTTC.

This chain joins TRBV27 and TRBJ2-7; D is perhaps TRBD1 or TRBD2 (5 bases each). Germline lookup yields CDR1 MNHEY and CDR2 SMNVEV (reference sequence). CDR3 length: 13 residues. Between the trimmed V and J ends, which lost 3 bases and 6 bases, there was a span of 12 bases. CDR3 residues: CASSFWSGLEQYF. The CDR3 coding sequence is TGTGCCAGCAGTTTTTGGTCGGGGCTCGAGCAGTACTTC.

This chain uses TRBV6-5 with TRBJ2-5; perhaps D is TRBD1 or TRBD2 (5 bases each). From germline, CDR1 is MNHEY and CDR2 SVGAGI. The CDR3 is made up of 13 amino acids. Trimming shortened V by 6 bases and J by 2 bases, and 10 bases separated the two germline ends. The CDR3, as DNA: TGTGCCAGCAGCCGGGACGTACAAGAGACCCAGTACTTC. Amino acid sequence: CASSRDVQETQYF.

CDR3 in DNA: TGTGCCAGCAGCCAAGAATGGGGGTCCTCCTACAATGAGCAGTTCTTC. It encodes CASSQEWGSSYNEQFF. J is TRBJ2-1 and V is TRBV3-1; D may correspond to TRBD1 or TRBD2 (5 bases each). The CDR3 contains 16 residues. The germline V gene encodes CDR1 LGHDT and CDR2 YNNKEL (reference sequence). Trimming pared 0 bases from V and 0 bases from J, leaving 9 bases between.

The chain has TRBV2 and TRBJ2-2; no firm D call. The CDR3 length is 16 residues. The germline V gene encodes CDR1 SNHLY and CDR2 FYNNEI. Trimming pared 5 bases from V and 3 bases from J, leaving 16 bases between. The CDR3 region is CASSYSYGTDTGELFF. As DNA, the CDR3 is TGTGCCAGCAGTTACAGTTATGGAACCGACACCGGGGAGCTGTTTTTT.

The V call is TRBV20-1, the J call TRBJ2-1; 10 bases agree with TRBD2. Germline V gives CDR1 DFQATT, CDR2 SNEGSKA (reference sequence). The CDR3 is 14 amino acids. The V gene end was trimmed by 6 bases and the J gene end by 9 bases; junction bases not matched to a gene: 11. The CDR3 sequence is CSANLAGAVSEQFF. In DNA form, the CDR3 reads TGCAGTGCCAACCTAGCGGGAGCGGTCAGTGAGCAGTTCTTC.

This chain uses TRBV4-1 with TRBJ2-7; D is possibly TRBD2 (6 bases). Germline V gene lookup returns CDR1 MGHRA and CDR2 YSYEKL. Trimming took 1 base from V and 6 from J, leaving 22 bases between them. The length of the CDR3 is 17 residues. The DNA for the CDR3 is TGCGCCAGCAGCCAAGTCTCGGGACTTGCCCCGCCTACCGAGCAGTACTTC. This codes for CASSQVSGLAPPTEQYF.

The gene calls are TRBV28 and TRBJ2-7; D remains unclear. The CDR3 runs to 11 residues. CDR1 and CDR2 from the germline V gene are MDHEN and SYDVKM. V was pared by 6 bases and J by 5 bases, with 8 bases between. Here the CDR3 reads CASSSSHEQYF. The CDR3 DNA is TGTGCCAGCAGCTCCTCACACGAGCAGTACTTC.

This sequence joins TRBV7-3 and TRBJ1-5, with D hard to call. CDR3 length: 14 amino acids. V was cut by 7 bases and J by 4 bases, with 14 bases left in between. Germline V gene lookup returns CDR1 SGHTA and CDR2 FQGTGA. This chain's CDR3 is CASTAGRGNQPQHF. CDR3 sequence (DNA): TGTGCCAGCACCGCCGGCCGGGGTAATCAGCCCCAGCATTTT. The full variable domain, its missing parts supplied by reference TRBV7-3 and TRBJ1-5, is GAGVSQTPSNKVTEKGKYVELRCDPISGHTALYWYRQSLGQGPEFLIYFQGTGAADDSGLPNDRFFAVRPEGSVSTLKIQRTERGDSAVYLCASTAGRGNQPQHFGDGTRLSIL.

The J gene is TRBJ2-7, the V gene TRBV18; 9 nucleotides align to TRBD1. CDR1 and CDR2 (germline): KGHSH, LQKENI. The ends lost 3 bases at V and 2 bases at J; junction bases unmatched: 14. This CDR3 region has 18 residues. The CDR3 is CASSPFVGQGFQTYEQYF. CDR3 DNA sequence: TGTGCCAGCTCACCTTTTGTGGGACAGGGCTTTCAAACCTACGAGCAGTACTTC.

The CDR3 sequence: CASSLNSLYGYTF. CDR3 DNA sequence: TGTGCCAGCAGCTTGAACAGCCTCTATGGCTACACCTTC. The chain has TRBV5-6 and TRBJ1-2; no firm D call. CDR1 is SGHDT and CDR2 is YYEEEE in the germline V gene. The V and J ends lost 1 base and 4 bases respectively, with 8 bases between them. The CDR3 is made up of 13 amino acids.

This sequence joins TRBV9 and TRBJ2-5; D uncertain. Germline V gene sequence: CDR1 SGDLS, CDR2 YYNGEE. This CDR3 is 15 amino acids long. V gave up 3 bases and J gave up 4 bases, with 16 bases separating them. Here the CDR3 DNA reads TGTGCCAGCAGCGCCCTGGACCCGTCGGGAGAGACCCAGTACTTC. This codes for CASSALDPSGETQYF.

This sequence joins TRBV7-2 and TRBJ2-1, with 14 bases lining up with TRBD2. V trimming: 5 bases; J trimming: 10 bases; junction bases outside the gene matches: 7. Germline values: CDR1 SGHTA, CDR2 FQGNSA. The CDR3 totals 15 residues. The CDR3 here is CASSPRLAGGREQFF. CDR3 DNA: TGTGCCAGCAGCCCCCGACTAGCGGGAGGGCGAGAGCAGTTCTTC.

This clonotype was counted once. The chain employs TRBV2 and TRBJ2-5; 12 bases align to TRBD2. Germline CDR1 reads SNHLY; CDR2 reads FYNNEI. V was pared by 7 bases and J by 5 bases, with 8 bases of the junction left unmatched. This CDR3 region has 15 residues. The CDR3 protein is CASKETSGSFETQYF. In DNA, the CDR3 is TGTGCCAGCAAGGAGACTAGCGGGAGTTTTGAGACCCAGTACTTC.

The chain carries TRBV5-1 and TRBJ1-2; possible D gene TRBD1, 5 bases. Per germline, CDR1 SGHRS and CDR2 YFSETQ. The CDR3 consists of 13 residues. Trimming stripped 2 bases from V and 6 bases from J, with 11 bases between. The CDR3 sequence is CASSFEAGDGYTF. CDR3 in DNA: TGCGCCAGCAGCTTCGAAGCGGGGGATGGCTACACCTTC.

The genes are TRBV29-1 and TRBJ1-1; TRBD1 might be the D (6 bases). The CDR3 covers 12 residues. In germline, CDR1 is SQVTM, CDR2 ANQGSEA. V was pared by 4 bases and J by 6 bases, with 12 bases between. The CDR3 loop reads CSVVRGTAEAFF. The CDR3 bases are TGCAGCGTTGTCAGGGGCACGGCTGAAGCTTTCTTT. Full variable domain (remainder filled in from reference TRBV29-1 and TRBJ1-1): SAVISQKPSRDICQRGTSLTIQCQVDSQVTMMFWYRQQPGQSLTLIATANQGSEATYESGFVIDKFPISRPNLTFSTLTVSNMSPEDSSIYLCSVVRGTAEAFFGQGTRLTVV.

The chain has TRBV7-2 and TRBJ2-3; 12 bases are a match to TRBD2. CDR3 length: 15 residues. Looked up from germline, CDR1 is SGHTA and CDR2 is FQGNSA. V trimming: 6 bases; J trimming: 4 bases; junction bases outside the gene matches: 5. CDR3 region: CASRPRLAGADTQYF. The CDR3 DNA reads TGTGCCAGCAGACCACGACTAGCGGGAGCAGATACGCAGTATTTT.

The chain combines TRBV5-1 with TRBJ1-5; D perhaps matches TRBD1 (5 bases). The germline V gene has CDR1 SGHRS and CDR2 YFSETQ. The CDR3 is 14 amino acids. Between the trimmed V and J ends, which lost 4 bases and 3 bases, there was a span of 11 bases. The CDR3 is CASSRDGNNQPQHF. For the CDR3, the DNA is TGCGCCAGCAGCCGGGACGGAAACAATCAGCCCCAGCATTTT.

The rearrangement uses TRBV20-1 and TRBJ2-7; TRBD2 matches 14 bases. The V segment lost 5 bases and the J segment 10 bases; nucleotides outside the gene matches: 10. The CDR3 extends over 14 amino acids. Per the germline V gene, CDR1 is DFQATT and CDR2 is SNEGSKA (reference sequence). This chain's CDR3 is CSAALTSGRAYQYF. In DNA, the CDR3 is TGCAGTGCTGCCCTGACTAGCGGGAGGGCCTACCAGTACTTC.

The chain combines TRBV12-3 or TRBV12-4 with TRBJ2-7, with no clear D. This CDR3 region has 13 residues. V lost 6 bases and J 1 base, leaving 10 bases between the germline ends. The CDR3 DNA reads as TGTGCCAGCAGCCTTACAGAGTCCTACGAGCAGTACTTC. Amino acid sequence: CASSLTESYEQYF.

V is TRBV29-1 and J is TRBJ2-2; 12 bases are a match to TRBD2. Germline trimming cut 7 bases from V and 0 bases from J; bases unmatched to any gene: 0. The CDR3 is 14 residues long. The germline CDR1 and CDR2 sequences are SQVTM and ANQGSEA. Here the CDR3 DNA reads TGCAGCGCTAGCGGGAGGGCGAACACCGGGGAGCTGTTTTTT. It translates to CSASGRANTGELFF.

This chain uses TRBV20-1 with TRBJ1-1; D remains unclear. Trimming removed 0 bases at V and 4 bases at J, with 9 bases between. Germline CDR1 and CDR2: DFQATT and SNEGSKA (reference sequence). The CDR3 loop spans 13 amino acids. CDR3 sequence (DNA): TGCAGTGCTAGAGATGGCAAGGGCACTGAAGCTTTCTTT. The encoded protein is CSARDGKGTEAFF.